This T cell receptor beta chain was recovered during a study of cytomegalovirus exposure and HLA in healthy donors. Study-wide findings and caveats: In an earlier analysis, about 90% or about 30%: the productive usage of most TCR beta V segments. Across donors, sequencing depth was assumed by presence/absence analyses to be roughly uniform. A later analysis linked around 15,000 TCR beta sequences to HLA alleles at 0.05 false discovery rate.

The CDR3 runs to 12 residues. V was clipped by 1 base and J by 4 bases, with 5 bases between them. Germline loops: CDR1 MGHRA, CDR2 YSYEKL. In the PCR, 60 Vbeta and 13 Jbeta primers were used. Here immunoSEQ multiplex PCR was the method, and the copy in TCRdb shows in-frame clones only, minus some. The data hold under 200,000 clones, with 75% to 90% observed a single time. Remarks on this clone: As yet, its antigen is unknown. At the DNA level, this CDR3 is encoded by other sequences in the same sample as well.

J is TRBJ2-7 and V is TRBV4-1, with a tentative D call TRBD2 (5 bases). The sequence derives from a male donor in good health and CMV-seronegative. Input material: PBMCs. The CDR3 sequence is CASSQGGYEQYF. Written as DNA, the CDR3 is TGCGCCAGCAGCCAAGGAGGGTACGAGCAGTACTTC.